This T cell receptor (beta chain) was sequenced for a study of CD8 T cells in ankylosing spondylitis. Points from the study as a whole: Clones tied to disease were said to be significantly enriched in matched ankylosing spondylitis synovial fluid.

Libraries of TCR beta came from quantitative 5'-RACE with molecular barcodes. TCRdb fed the 5' RACE reads into MiXCR, producing one record per CDR3 protein. The sample contains approximately 140,000 distinct CDR3 sequences, under 45% of which appear only once. A note on this clonotype: The target antigen is unknown.

The sample was synovial fluid, either unsorted or a sorted T cell fraction (not recorded which). This sequence was found in a male donor with ankylosing spondylitis.

The CDR3 DNA reads TGTGCCAGCAGTTTCCCCGGTTGGGGCTACACCTTC. This translates into CASSFPGWGYTF. V is TRBV28 and J is TRBJ1-2, with unresolved D. Trimming left V 3 bases short and J 8 bases short, with 10 bases between. The CDR3 is made up of 12 amino acids. CDR1 MDHEN and CDR2 SYDVKM come from the germline V gene.